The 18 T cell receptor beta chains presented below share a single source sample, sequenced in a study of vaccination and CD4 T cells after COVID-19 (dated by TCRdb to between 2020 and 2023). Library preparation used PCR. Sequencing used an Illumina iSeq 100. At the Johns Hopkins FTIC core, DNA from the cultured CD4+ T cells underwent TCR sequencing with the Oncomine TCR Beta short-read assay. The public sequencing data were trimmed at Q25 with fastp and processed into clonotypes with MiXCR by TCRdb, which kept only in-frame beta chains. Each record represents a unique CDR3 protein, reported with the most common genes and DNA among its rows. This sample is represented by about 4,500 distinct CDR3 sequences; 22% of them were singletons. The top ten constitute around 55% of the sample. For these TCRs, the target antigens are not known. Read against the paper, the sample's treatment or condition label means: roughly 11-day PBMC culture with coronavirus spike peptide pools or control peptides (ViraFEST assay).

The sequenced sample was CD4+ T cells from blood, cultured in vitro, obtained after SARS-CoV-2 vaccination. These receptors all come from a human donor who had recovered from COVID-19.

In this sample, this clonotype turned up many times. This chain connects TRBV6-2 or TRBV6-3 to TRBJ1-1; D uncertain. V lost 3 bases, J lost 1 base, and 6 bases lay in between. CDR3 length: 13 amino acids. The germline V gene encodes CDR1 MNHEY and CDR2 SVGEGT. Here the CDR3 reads CASSYLGNTEAFF. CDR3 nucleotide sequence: TGTGCCAGCAGTTATCTGGGGAACACTGAAGCTTTCTTT.

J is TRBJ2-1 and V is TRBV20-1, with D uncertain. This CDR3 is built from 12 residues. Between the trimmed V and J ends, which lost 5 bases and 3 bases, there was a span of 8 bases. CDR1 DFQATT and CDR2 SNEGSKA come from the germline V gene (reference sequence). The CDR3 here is CSALGIYNEQFF. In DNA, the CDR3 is TGCAGTGCTCTCGGAATCTACAATGAGCAGTTCTTC.

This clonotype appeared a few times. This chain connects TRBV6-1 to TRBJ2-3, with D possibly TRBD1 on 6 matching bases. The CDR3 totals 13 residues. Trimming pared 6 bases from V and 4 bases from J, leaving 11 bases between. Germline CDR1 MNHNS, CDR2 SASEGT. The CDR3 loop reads CASRTGLADTQYF. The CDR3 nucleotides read TGTGCCAGCAGGACAGGACTCGCAGATACGCAGTATTTT.

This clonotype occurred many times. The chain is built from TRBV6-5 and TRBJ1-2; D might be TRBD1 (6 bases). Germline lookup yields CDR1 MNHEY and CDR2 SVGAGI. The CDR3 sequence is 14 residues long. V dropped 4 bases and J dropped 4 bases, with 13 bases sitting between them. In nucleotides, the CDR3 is TGTGCCAGCAGTTTCACAGGGATGACCTATGGCTACACCTTC. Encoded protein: CASSFTGMTYGYTF.

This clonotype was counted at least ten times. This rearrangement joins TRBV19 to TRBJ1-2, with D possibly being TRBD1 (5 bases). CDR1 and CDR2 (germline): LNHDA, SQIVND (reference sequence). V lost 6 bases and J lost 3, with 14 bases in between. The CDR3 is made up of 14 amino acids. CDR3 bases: TGTGCCAGTAGCCCGGGGCAGCGAGACTATGGCTACACCTTC. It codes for CASSPGQRDYGYTF.

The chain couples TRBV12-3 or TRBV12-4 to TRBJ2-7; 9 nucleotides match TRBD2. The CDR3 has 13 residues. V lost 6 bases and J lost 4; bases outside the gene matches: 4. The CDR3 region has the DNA TGTGCCAGCAGGGGACTAGCTTCTTACGAGCAGTACTTC. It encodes CASRGLASYEQYF.

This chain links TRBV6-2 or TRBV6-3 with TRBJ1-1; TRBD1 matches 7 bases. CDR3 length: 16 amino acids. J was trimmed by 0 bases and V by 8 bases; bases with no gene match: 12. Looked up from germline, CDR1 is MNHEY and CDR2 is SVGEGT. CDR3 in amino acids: CASGVLWGTVNTEAFF. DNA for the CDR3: TGTGCCAGCGGAGTTTTATGGGGGACAGTGAACACTGAAGCTTTCTTT.

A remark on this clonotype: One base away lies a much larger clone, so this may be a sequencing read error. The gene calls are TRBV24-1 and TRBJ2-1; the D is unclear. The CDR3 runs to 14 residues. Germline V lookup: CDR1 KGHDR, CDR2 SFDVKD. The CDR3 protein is CATSDLGSYNAQFF. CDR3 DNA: TGTGCCACCAGTGATCTTGGCTCCTACAATGCGCAGTTCTTC.

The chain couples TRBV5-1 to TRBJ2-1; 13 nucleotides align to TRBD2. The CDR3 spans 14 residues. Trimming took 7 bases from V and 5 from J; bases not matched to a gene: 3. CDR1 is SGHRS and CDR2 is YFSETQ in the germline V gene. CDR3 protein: CASGLAGADNEQFF. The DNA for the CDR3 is TGCGCCAGCGGACTAGCGGGGGCCGACAATGAGCAGTTCTTC.

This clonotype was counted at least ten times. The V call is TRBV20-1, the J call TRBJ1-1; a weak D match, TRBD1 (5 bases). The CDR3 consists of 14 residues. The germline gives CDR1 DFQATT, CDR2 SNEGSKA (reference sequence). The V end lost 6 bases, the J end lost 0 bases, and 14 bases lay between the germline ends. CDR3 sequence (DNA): TGCAGTGCCCTATCGTTGGGGGTGAACACTGAAGCTTTCTTT. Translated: CSALSLGVNTEAFF.

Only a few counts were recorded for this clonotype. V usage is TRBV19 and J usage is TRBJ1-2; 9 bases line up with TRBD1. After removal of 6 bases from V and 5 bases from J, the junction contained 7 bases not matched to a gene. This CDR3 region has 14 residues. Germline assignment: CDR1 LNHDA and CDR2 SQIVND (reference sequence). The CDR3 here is CASSGDRAPYGYTF. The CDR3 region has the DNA TGTGCCAGTAGCGGGGACAGGGCCCCTTATGGCTACACCTTC. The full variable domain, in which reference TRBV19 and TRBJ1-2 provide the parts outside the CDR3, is DGGITQSPKYLFRKEGQNVTLSCEQNLNHDAMYWYRQDPGQGLRLIYYSQIVNDFQKGDIAEGYSVSREKKESFPLTVTSAQKNPTAFYLCASSGDRAPYGYTFGSGTRLTVV.

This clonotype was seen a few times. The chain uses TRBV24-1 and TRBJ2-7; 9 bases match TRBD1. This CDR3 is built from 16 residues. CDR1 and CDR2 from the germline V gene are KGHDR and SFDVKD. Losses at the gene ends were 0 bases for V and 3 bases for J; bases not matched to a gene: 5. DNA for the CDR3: TGTGCCACCAGTGATTTGAACCGGGACAGGGTCTACGAGCAGTACTTC. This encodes CATSDLNRDRVYEQYF.

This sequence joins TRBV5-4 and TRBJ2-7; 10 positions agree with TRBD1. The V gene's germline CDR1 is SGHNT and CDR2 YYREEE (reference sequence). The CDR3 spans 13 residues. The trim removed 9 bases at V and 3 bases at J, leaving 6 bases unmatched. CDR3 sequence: CATRTGGIYEQYF. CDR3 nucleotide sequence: TGTGCCACCCGGACAGGGGGAATCTACGAGCAGTACTTC.

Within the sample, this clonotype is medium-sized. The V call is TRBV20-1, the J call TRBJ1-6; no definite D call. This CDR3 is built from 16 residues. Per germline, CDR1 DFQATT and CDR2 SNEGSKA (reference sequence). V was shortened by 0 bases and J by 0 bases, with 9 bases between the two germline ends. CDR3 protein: CSARDGGSSYNSPLHF. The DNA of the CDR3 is TGCAGTGCTAGAGATGGAGGGAGCTCCTATAATTCACCCCTCCACTTT.

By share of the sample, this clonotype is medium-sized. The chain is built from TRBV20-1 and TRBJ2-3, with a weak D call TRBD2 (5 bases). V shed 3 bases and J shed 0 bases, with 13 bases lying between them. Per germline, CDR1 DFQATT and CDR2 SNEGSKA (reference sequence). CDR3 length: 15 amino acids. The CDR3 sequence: CSASLRAWSTDTQYF. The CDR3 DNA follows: TGCAGTGCTAGCCTGAGGGCGTGGAGCACAGATACGCAGTATTTT.

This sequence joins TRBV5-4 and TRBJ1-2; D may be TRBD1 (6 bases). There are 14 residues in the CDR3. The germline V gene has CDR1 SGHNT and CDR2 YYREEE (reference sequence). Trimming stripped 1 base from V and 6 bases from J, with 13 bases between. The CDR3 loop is CASSLTGNPNGYTF. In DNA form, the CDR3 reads TGTGCCAGCAGCTTGACAGGGAACCCTAATGGCTACACCTTC. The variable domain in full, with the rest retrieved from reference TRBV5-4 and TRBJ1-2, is ETGVTQSPTHLIKTRGQQVTLRCSSQSGHNTVSWYQQALGQGPQFIFQYYREEENGRGNFPPRFSGLQFPNYSSELNVNALELDDSALYLCASSLTGNPNGYTFGSGTRLTVV.

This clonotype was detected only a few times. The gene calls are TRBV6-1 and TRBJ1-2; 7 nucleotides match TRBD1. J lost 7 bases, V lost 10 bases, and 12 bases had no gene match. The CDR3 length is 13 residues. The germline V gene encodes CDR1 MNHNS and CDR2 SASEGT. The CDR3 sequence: CATPGQSIRGYTF. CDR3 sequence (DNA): TGTGCCACGCCGGGACAGAGCATTCGTGGCTACACCTTC.

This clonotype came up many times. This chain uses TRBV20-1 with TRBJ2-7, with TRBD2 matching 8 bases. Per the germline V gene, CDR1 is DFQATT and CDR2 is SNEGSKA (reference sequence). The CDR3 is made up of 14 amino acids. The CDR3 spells CSAQRPGGAYEQYF. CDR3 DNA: TGCAGCGCGCAACGTCCGGGGGGGGCCTACGAGCAGTACTTC.